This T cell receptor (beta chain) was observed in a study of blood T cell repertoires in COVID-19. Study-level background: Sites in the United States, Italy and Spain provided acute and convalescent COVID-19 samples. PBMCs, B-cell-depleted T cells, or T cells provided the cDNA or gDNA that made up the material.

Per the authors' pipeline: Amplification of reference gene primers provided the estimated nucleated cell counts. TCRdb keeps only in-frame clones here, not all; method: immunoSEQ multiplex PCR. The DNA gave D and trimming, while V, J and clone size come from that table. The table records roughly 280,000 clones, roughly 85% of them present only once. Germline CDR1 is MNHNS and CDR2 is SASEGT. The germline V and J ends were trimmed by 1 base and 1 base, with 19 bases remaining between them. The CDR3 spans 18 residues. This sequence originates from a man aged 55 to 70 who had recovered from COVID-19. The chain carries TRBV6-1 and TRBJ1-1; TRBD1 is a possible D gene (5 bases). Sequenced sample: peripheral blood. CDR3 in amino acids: CASSEGPQVRGWNTEAFF. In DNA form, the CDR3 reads TGTGCCAGCAGTGAAGGCCCCCAAGTCCGGGGGTGGAACACTGAAGCTTTCTTT.